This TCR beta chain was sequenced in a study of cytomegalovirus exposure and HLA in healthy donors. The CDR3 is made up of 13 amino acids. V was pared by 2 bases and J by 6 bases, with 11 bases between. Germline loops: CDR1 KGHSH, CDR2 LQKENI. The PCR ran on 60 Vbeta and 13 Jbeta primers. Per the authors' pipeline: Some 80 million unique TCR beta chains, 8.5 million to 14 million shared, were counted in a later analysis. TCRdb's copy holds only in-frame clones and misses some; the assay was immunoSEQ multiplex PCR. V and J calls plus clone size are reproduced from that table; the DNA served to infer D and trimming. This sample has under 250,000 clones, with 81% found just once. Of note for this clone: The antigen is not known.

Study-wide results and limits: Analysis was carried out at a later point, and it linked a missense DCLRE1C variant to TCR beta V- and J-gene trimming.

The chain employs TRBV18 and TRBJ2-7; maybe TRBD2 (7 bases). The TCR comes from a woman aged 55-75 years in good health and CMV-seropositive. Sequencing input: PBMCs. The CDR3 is CASSPNREGEQYF. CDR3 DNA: TGTGCCAGCTCACCAAACAGGGAGGGCGAGCAGTACTTC.